Each of the 22 T cell receptor beta chains below was sequenced from the same sample in a study of blood T cell repertoires in COVID-19. Using immunoSEQ multiplex PCR, the repertoire was profiled, and TCRdb retains in-frame clones only, with some absent. The table lists about 240,000 clones, around four fifths of them singletons, with 5.5% to 7.5% in the top ten. Sequenced material: peripheral blood. Source of these receptors: a woman aged 60 to 75 with active or convalescent COVID-19.

The chain uses TRBV7-2 and TRBJ1-2; 8 bases fit TRBD1. Germline V gene sequence: CDR1 SGHTA, CDR2 FQGNSA. Unmatched junction bases numbered 19, after V lost 6 bases and J lost 4 bases. This CDR3 region has 18 residues. CDR3 nucleotide sequence: TGTGCCAGCAGACGTGGGACAGGTTTGGCCCGTTTCGGCTATGGCTACACCTTC. Residues: CASRRGTGLARFGYGYTF.

This clone was observed many times. The chain recombines TRBV6-6 with TRBJ2-1; 8 bases are shared with TRBD2. Germline trimming cut 7 bases from V and 2 bases from J; bases unmatched to any gene: 4. CDR1 is MNHNY and CDR2 is SVGAGI in the germline V gene (reference sequence). This CDR3 contains 14 residues. Here the CDR3 DNA reads TGTGCCAGCACCAGCGGGAGTGCCTACAATGAGCAGTTCTTC. Amino acid sequence: CASTSGSAYNEQFF.

In regard to this clone: Other DNA sequences in this specimen translate into the identical CDR3. This sequence joins TRBV5-1 and TRBJ2-2; D gene unclear. The CDR3 is made up of 14 amino acids. The V gene lost 0 bases and the J gene lost 2 bases, with 5 bases spanning the gap. Per germline, CDR1 SGHRS and CDR2 YFSETQ. The CDR3 is CASSLDSNTGELFF. In nucleotides, the CDR3 is TGCGCCAGCAGCTTGGACAGCAACACCGGGGAGCTGTTTTTT.

This chain joins TRBV14 and TRBJ2-3; TRBD2 agrees at 8 bases. The V and J ends lost 0 bases and 5 bases, in that order; junction bases with no gene match: 7. Germline CDR1 reads SGHDN; CDR2 reads FVKESK. The CDR3 is 16 residues long. CDR3 nucleotide sequence: TGTGCCAGCAGCCAAGAGACGGGGGGGCCGATAGATACGCAGTATTTT. It is translated as CASSQETGGPIDTQYF. The variable domain in full, completed from reference TRBV14 and TRBJ2-3, reads EAGVTQFPSHSVIEKGQTVTLRCDPISGHDNLYWYRRVMGKEIKFLLHFVKESKQDESGMPNNRFLAERTGGTYSTLKVQPAELEDSGVYFCASSQETGGPIDTQYFGPGTRLTVL.

The genes are TRBV3-1 (or the pseudogene TRBV3-2) and TRBJ2-5, with 9 bases fitting TRBD2. The germline V gene encodes CDR1 LGHDT and CDR2 YNNKEL (reference sequence). Trimming removed 3 bases from V and 5 bases from J; junction bases left unmatched: 7. This CDR3 region has 15 residues. The DNA of the CDR3 is TGTGCCAGCAGCCAGGTGGCGGGGGGGCTGGAGACCCAGTACTTC. It codes for CASSQVAGGLETQYF.

This sequence joins TRBV10-3 and TRBJ2-6; 9 bases match TRBD1. CDR1 and CDR2 from the germline V gene are ENHRY and SYGVKD. This CDR3 region has 22 residues. J gave up 0 bases and V 1 base, and 16 bases lay outside the gene matches. In nucleotides, the CDR3 is TGTGCCATCAGTGAGTTGCCCATCCGGGACAGGGACGACAACTCTGGGGCCAACGTCCTGACTTTC. Protein: CAISELPIRDRDDNSGANVLTF.

The chain is built from TRBV29-1 and TRBJ2-3; D might be TRBD2 (6 bases). This CDR3 spans 15 amino acids. Germline loops: CDR1 SQVTM, CDR2 ANQGSEA. The V gene lost 6 bases and the J gene lost 4 bases, with 20 bases spanning the gap. The CDR3 is CSVADGASVADTQYF. CDR3 DNA: TGCAGCGTGGCAGATGGGGCTAGCGTGGCAGATACGCAGTATTTT.

With respect to this clone: The identical CDR3 is also encoded by other nucleotide sequences in the sample. V and J are TRBV5-1 and TRBJ1-4; D gene unclear. The V end lost 0 bases, the J end lost 4 bases, and 4 bases lay between the germline ends. This CDR3 has 13 amino acids. The germline CDR1 and CDR2 sequences are SGHRS and YFSETQ. The CDR3 region is CASSLDNNEKLFF. The CDR3 nucleotides read TGCGCCAGCAGCTTGGATAATAATGAAAAACTGTTTTTT.

The chain uses TRBV18 and TRBJ1-1, with D uncertain. The length of the CDR3 is 14 residues. CDR1 and CDR2 from the germline V gene are KGHSH and LQKENI. V lost 1 base, J lost 0 bases, and 6 bases lay in between. CDR3: CASSPRSLNTEAFF. CDR3 coding DNA: TGTGCCAGCTCACCACGTAGCCTGAACACTGAAGCTTTCTTT.

The J gene is TRBJ1-1, the V gene TRBV5-1; maybe TRBD1 (6 bases). CDR1 and CDR2 (germline): SGHRS, YFSETQ. The V end was cut by 2 bases, the J end by 2 bases, with 10 bases between. The CDR3 is made up of 14 amino acids. The chain's CDR3 is CASSLGTHNTEAFF. The CDR3 DNA reads TGCGCCAGCAGCTTAGGGACACACAACACTGAAGCTTTCTTT.

The CDR3 sequence is CAIRQGLDTEAFF. Here the CDR3 DNA reads TGTGCCATCAGGCAGGGTCTCGACACTGAAGCTTTCTTT. V usage is TRBV10-3 and J usage is TRBJ1-1; possible D gene TRBD1, 5 bases. The germline V gene encodes CDR1 ENHRY and CDR2 SYGVKD. The CDR3 has 13 amino acids. V was clipped by 6 bases and J by 3 bases, with 11 bases between them.

DNA for the CDR3: TGTGCCAGACCAACTACCGGGACAGGGGTCCTCGGCTACACCTTC. It is translated as CARPTTGTGVLGYTF. The gene calls are TRBV2 and TRBJ1-2, with 10 bases that match TRBD1. The J segment lost 8 bases and the V segment lost 9 bases, leaving 15 bases of the junction unmatched. The CDR3 spans 15 residues. Germline V gene lookup returns CDR1 SNHLY and CDR2 FYNNEI.

The chain joins TRBV3-1 (or the pseudogene TRBV3-2) to TRBJ1-3, with D possibly TRBD1 on 6 matching bases. The CDR3 runs 16 residues. V was trimmed by 4 bases and J by 7 bases, leaving 20 bases between them. The germline CDR1 and CDR2 sequences are LGHDT and YNNKEL (reference sequence). The CDR3 coding sequence is TGTGCCAGCAGCCCACTTCGACACAGGGCCTGGAACACCATATATTTT. Its translation is CASSPLRHRAWNTIYF.

This clone was counted a single time. The chain has TRBV7-8 and TRBJ2-7; D is unclear. CDR3 length: 12 residues. V was shortened by 5 bases and J by 5 bases, with 10 bases between the two germline ends. The germline CDR1 and CDR2 sequences are SGHVS and FQNEAQ. The CDR3 DNA sequence: TGTGCCAGCAGCCTCGGAGCCGACGAGCAGTACGTC. Translated, it gives CASSLGADEQYV.

This clone showed up just a few times. CDR3 sequence (DNA): TGTGCCAGCAATAACCCGAGCGGGGGCGACTATGGCTACACCTTC. Amino acids: CASNNPSGGDYGYTF. The chain joins TRBV6-5 to TRBJ1-2; D may be TRBD1 (6 bases). V dropped 7 bases and J dropped 3 bases, with 18 bases sitting between them. This CDR3 comprises 15 residues. Germline loops: CDR1 MNHEY, CDR2 SVGAGI.

CDR3 nucleotides: TGTGCCAGCAGTCTCACCCCAGGAGAGCAGTACTTC. This codes for CASSLTPGEQYF. The genes are TRBV12-3 or TRBV12-4 and TRBJ2-7, with D uncertain. This CDR3 has 12 amino acids. Deletions cut 5 bases from V and 7 bases from J, with 12 bases between.

CDR3 loop: CATGGDSYEQYF. CDR3 in DNA: TGTGCCACCGGGGGGGACTCCTACGAGCAGTACTTC. This chain links TRBV24-1 with TRBJ2-7, with 7 nucleotides matching TRBD2. The V and J ends lost 9 bases and 0 bases, in that order; junction bases with no gene match: 1. CDR3 length: 12 amino acids. Germline assignment: CDR1 KGHDR and CDR2 SFDVKD.

The chain joins TRBV6-1 to TRBJ2-7; 11 positions agree with TRBD2. V shed 3 bases and J 2 bases; nucleotides not matched to a gene: 9. Germline V gene data show CDR1 as MNHNS and CDR2 as SASEGT. This CDR3 comprises 17 residues. CDR3 region: CASSDLLAGVRTYEQYF. In DNA, the CDR3 is TGTGCCAGCAGTGATTTACTAGCGGGAGTGAGAACCTACGAGCAGTACTTC.

This clone was counted between two and nine times. The V and J genes are TRBV10-3 and TRBJ1-4, with D perhaps TRBD1 (5 bases). CDR3 length: 15 amino acids. Trimming left V 0 bases short and J 8 bases short, with 13 bases between. Germline V gives CDR1 ENHRY, CDR2 SYGVKD. CDR3 amino acids: CAISESSSGGEKLFF. The CDR3, as DNA: TGTGCCATCAGTGAGTCCTCGTCGGGGGGGGAAAAACTGTTTTTT.

The V gene is TRBV19, the J gene TRBJ1-2; D gene unclear. CDR1 is LNHDA and CDR2 is SQIVND in the germline V gene (reference sequence). V was pared by 4 bases and J by 0 bases, with 15 bases between. This CDR3 comprises 16 residues. CDR3 sequence: CASSRIERFPNYGYTF. The DNA of the CDR3 is TGTGCCAGTAGTAGGATAGAGCGGTTTCCTAACTATGGCTACACCTTC.

V is TRBV30 and J is TRBJ1-3; 11 bases agree with TRBD1. V lost 2 bases to trimming and J lost 3 bases; unmatched junction nucleotides: 3. The V gene's germline CDR1 is GTSNPN and CDR2 SVGIG (reference sequence). The CDR3 has 15 residues. This chain's CDR3 is CAWSLGTGGGNTIYF. CDR3 bases: TGTGCCTGGAGTTTGGGGACAGGGGGTGGAAACACCATATATTTT. The entire variable domain, with the rest obtained from reference TRBV30 and TRBJ1-3, is as follows: SQTIHQWPATLVQPVGSPLSLECTVEGTSNPNLYWYRQAAGRGLQLLFYSVGIGQISSEVPQNLSASRPQDRQFILSSKKLLLSDSGFYLCAWSLGTGGGNTIYFGEGSWLTVV.

The chain employs TRBV30 and TRBJ1-3; the D is unclear. Trimming left V 0 bases short and J 0 bases short, with 9 bases between. The CDR3 is 15 amino acids. Per germline, CDR1 GTSNPN and CDR2 SVGIG (reference sequence). CDR3 amino acids: CAWSVEENSGNTIYF. The DNA of the CDR3 is TGTGCCTGGAGTGTAGAGGAGAACTCTGGAAACACCATATATTTT.